The present entry profiles one T cell receptor beta chain with its context. Its matching antigen is unknown. The sample originates from a study of cytomegalovirus exposure and HLA in healthy donors. Study-level results: The study flagged 150 to 200 TCR beta chains as cytomegalovirus-associated. Another analysis was done later, and it associated 16,951 TCR beta sequences with HLA alleles at 0.05 false discovery rate.

The CDR3 has 16 amino acids. Germline CDR1 MDHEN, CDR2 SYDVKM. The V gene end was trimmed by 2 bases and the J gene end by 2 bases; junction bases not matched to a gene: 3. 13 Jbeta primers and 60 Vbeta primers were used for the PCR. TCRdb's copy holds only in-frame clones and misses some; the assay was immunoSEQ multiplex PCR. The table includes approximately 110,000 clones, over 70% detected once. This TCR was sampled from a woman aged 40 to 55 in good health and CMV-seropositive. Sample: PBMCs. This rearrangement joins TRBV28 to TRBJ2-2, with 9 positions matching TRBD2. The CDR3 region is CASSLGLAGNTGELFF. The CDR3 nucleotides are TGTGCCAGCAGTTTAGGTCTAGCGGGAAACACCGGGGAGCTGTTTTTT.